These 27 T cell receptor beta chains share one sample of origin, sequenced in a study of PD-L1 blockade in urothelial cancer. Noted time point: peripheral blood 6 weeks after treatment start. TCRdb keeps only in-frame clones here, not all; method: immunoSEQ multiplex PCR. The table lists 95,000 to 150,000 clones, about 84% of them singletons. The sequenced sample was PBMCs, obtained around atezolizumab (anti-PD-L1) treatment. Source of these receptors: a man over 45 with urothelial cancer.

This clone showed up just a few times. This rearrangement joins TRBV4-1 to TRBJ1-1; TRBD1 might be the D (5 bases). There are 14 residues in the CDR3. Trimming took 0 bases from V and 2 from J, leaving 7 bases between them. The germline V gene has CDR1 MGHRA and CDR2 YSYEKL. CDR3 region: CASSQDQGNTEAFF. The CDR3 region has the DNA TGCGCCAGCAGCCAAGACCAGGGAAACACTGAAGCTTTCTTT.

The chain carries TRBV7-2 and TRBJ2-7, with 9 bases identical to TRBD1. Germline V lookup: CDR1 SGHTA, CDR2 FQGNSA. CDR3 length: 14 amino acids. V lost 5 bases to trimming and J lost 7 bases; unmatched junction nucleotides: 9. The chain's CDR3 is CASSPATGGREQYF. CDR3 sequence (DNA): TGTGCCAGCAGCCCCGCCACAGGGGGCCGGGAGCAGTACTTC.

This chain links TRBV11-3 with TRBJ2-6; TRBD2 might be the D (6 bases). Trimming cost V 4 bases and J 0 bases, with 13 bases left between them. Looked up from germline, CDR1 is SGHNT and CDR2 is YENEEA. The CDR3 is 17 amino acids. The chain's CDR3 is CASSWGDGRSGANVLTF. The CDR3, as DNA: TGTGCCAGCAGCTGGGGGGACGGTCGCTCTGGGGCCAACGTCCTGACTTTC. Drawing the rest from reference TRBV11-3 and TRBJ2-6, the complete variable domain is EAGVVQSPRYKIIEKKQPVAFWCNPISGHNTLYWYLQNLGQGPELLIRYENEEAVDDSQLPKDRFSAERLKGVDSTLKIQPAELGDSAVYLCASSWGDGRSGANVLTFGAGSRLTVL.

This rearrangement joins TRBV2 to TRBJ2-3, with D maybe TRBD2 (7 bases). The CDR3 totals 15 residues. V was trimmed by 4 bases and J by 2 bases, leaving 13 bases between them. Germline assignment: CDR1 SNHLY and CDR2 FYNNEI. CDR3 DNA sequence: TGTGCCAGCAGTGTACGGGGGGCAAACACAGATACGCAGTATTTT. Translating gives CASSVRGANTDTQYF.

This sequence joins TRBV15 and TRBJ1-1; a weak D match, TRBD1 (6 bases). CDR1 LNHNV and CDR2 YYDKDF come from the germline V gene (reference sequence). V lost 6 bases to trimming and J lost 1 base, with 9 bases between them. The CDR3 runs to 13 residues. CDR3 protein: CATRGQPNTEAFF. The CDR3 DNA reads TGTGCCACCAGAGGACAGCCGAACACTGAAGCTTTCTTT.

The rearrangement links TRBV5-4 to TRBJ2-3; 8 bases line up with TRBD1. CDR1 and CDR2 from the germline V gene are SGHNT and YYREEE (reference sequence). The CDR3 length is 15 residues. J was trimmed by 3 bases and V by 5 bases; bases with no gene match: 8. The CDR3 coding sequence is TGTGCCAGCAGACCGACAGGGGCGGGAACAGATACGCAGTATTTT. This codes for CASRPTGAGTDTQYF.

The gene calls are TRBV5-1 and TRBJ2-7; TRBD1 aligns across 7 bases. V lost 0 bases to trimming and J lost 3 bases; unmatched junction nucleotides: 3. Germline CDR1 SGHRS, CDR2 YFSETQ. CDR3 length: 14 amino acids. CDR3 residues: CASSLAGTDYEQYF. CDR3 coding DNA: TGCGCCAGCAGCTTGGCCGGGACAGACTACGAGCAGTACTTC.

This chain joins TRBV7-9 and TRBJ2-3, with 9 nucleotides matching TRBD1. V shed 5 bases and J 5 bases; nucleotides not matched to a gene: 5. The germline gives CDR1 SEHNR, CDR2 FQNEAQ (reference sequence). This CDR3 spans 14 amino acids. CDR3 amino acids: CASSKGTGRDTQYF. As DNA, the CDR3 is TGTGCCAGCAGCAAGGGGACAGGGAGAGATACGCAGTATTTT.

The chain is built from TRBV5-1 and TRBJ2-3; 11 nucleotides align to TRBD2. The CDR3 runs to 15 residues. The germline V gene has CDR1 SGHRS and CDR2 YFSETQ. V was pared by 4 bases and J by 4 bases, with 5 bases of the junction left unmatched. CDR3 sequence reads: CASSMTSGTPDTQYF. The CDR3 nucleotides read TGCGCCAGCAGCATGACTAGCGGGACTCCAGATACGCAGTATTTT.

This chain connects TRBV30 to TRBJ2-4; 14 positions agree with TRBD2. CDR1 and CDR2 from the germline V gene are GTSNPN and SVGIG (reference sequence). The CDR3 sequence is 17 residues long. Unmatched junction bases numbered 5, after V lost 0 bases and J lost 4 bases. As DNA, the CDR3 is TGTGCCTGGAGTGTACAAGGGACTAGCGGGAGTAAAAACATTCAGTACTTC. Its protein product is CAWSVQGTSGSKNIQYF.

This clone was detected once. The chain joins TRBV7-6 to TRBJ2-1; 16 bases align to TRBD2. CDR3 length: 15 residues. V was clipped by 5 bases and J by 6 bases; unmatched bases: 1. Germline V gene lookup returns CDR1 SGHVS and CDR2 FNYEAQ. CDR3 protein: CASSGTSGRANEQFF. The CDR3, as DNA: TGTGCCAGCAGCGGGACTAGCGGGAGGGCCAATGAGCAGTTCTTC.

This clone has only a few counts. The CDR3 region is CSERDIHNEQFF. The CDR3 DNA follows: TGCAGCGAGAGGGACATTCACAATGAGCAGTTCTTC. V gene TRBV29-1 combines with J gene TRBJ2-1, with a tentative D call TRBD1 (6 bases). V was trimmed by 7 bases and J by 5 bases, leaving 12 bases between them. This CDR3 is 12 amino acids long. Germline CDR1 reads SQVTM; CDR2 reads ANQGSEA.

The CDR3 bases are TGTGCCAGCAGCTTAGGCAGCGGGAGTGACGAGCAGTACTTC. Translation: CASSLGSGSDEQYF. This chain uses TRBV5-4 with TRBJ2-7; the match to TRBD2 covers 8 bases. The trim removed 2 bases at V and 5 bases at J, leaving 6 bases unmatched. The CDR3 length is 14 residues. CDR1 is SGHNT, CDR2 YYREEE, per germline (reference sequence).

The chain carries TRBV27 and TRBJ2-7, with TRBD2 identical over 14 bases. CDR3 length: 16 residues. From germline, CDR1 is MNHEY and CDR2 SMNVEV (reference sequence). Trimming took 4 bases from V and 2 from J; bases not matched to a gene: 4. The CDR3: CASSSLTSGRAYEQYF. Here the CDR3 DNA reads TGTGCCAGCAGTTCTCTGACTAGCGGGAGGGCCTACGAGCAGTACTTC.

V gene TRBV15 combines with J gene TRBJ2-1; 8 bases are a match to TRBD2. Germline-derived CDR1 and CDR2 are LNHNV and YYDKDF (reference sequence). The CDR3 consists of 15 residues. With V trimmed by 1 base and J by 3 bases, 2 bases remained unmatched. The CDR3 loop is CATSRVREGYNEQFF. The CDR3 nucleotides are TGTGCCACCAGCAGAGTCCGGGAGGGCTACAATGAGCAGTTCTTC. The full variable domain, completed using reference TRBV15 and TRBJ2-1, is DAMVIQNPRYQVTQFGKPVTLSCSQTLNHNVMYWYQQKSSQAPKLLFHYYDKDFNNEADTPDNFQSRRPNTSFCFLDIRSPGLGDTAMYLCATSRVREGYNEQFFGPGTRLTVL.

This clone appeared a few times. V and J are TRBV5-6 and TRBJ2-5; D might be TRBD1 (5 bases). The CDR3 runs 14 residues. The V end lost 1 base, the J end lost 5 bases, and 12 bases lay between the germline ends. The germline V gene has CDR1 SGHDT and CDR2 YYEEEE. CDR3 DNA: TGTGCCAGCAGCTTGAGGGCAGGGTACGAGACCCAGTACTTC. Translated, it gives CASSLRAGYETQYF.

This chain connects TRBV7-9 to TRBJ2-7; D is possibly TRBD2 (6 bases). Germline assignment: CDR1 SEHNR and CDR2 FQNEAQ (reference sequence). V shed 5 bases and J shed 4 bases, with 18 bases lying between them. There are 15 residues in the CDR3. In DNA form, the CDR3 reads TGTGCCAGCAGCGGAGCAGCGGAGGGACGTTACGAGCAGTACTTC. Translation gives CASSGAAEGRYEQYF.

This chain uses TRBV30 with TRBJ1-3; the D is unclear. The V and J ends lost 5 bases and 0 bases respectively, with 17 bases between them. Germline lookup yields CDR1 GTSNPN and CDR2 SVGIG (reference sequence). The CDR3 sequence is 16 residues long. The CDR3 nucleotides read TGTGCCTGGGTTGCTCTAATGGGCCTCTCTGGAAACACCATATATTTT. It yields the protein CAWVALMGLSGNTIYF. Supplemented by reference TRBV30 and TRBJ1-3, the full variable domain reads SQTIHQWPATLVQPVGSPLSLECTVEGTSNPNLYWYRQAAGRGLQLLFYSVGIGQISSEVPQNLSASRPQDRQFILSSKKLLLSDSGFYLCAWVALMGLSGNTIYFGEGSWLTVV.

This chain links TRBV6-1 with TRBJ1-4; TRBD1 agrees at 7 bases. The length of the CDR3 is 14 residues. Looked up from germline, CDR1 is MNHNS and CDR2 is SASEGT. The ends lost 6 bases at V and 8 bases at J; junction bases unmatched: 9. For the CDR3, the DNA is TGTGCCAGCAGGTCCGGGACAGAGACCGAAAAACTGTTTTTT. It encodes CASRSGTETEKLFF.

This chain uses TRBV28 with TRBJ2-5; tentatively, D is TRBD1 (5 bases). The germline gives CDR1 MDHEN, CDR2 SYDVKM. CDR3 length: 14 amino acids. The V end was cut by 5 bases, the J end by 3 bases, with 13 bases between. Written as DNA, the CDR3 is TGTGCCAGCAGTCCCATTGGACAAGAAGAGACCCAGTACTTC. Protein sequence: CASSPIGQEETQYF.

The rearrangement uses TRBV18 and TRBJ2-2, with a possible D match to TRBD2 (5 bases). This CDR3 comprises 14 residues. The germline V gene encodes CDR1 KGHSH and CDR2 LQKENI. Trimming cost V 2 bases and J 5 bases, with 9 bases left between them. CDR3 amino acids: CASSPTSSTGELFF. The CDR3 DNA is TGTGCCAGCTCACCAACTAGTTCGACCGGGGAGCTGTTTTTT.

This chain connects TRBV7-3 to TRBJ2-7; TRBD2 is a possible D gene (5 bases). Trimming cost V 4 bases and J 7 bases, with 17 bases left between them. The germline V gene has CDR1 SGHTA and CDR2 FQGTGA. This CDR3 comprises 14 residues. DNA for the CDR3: TGTGCCAGCAGCTCACAACACGGGGTCGGGGAGCAGTACTTC. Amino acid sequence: CASSSQHGVGEQYF. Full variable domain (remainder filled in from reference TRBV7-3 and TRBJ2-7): GAGVSQTPSNKVTEKGKYVELRCDPISGHTALYWYRQSLGQGPEFLIYFQGTGAADDSGLPNDRFFAVRPEGSVSTLKIQRTERGDSAVYLCASSSQHGVGEQYFGPGTRLTVT.

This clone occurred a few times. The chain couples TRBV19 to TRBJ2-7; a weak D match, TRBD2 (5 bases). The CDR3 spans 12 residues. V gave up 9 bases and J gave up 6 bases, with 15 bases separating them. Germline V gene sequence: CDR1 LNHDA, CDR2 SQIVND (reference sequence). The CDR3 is CASRGDAGEQYF. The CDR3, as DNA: TGTGCCAGCCGGGGAGACGCGGGCGAGCAGTACTTC.

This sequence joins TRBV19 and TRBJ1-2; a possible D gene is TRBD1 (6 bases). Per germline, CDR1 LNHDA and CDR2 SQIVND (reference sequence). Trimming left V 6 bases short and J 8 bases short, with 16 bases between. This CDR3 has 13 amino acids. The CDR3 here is CASRPYREFGYTF. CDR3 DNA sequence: TGTGCCAGTAGGCCCTACAGGGAGTTCGGCTACACCTTC.

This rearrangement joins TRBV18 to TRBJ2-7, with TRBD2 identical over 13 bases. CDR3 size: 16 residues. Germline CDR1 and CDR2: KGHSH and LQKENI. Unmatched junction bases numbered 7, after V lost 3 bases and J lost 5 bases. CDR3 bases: TGTGCCAGCTCACCTAAAGGACTAGCGGGAGCCAACGAGCAGTACTTC. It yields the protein CASSPKGLAGANEQYF.

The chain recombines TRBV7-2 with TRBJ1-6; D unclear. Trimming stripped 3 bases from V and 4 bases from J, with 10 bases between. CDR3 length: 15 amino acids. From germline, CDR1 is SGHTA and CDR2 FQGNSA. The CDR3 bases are TGTGCCAGCAGCTTCGATACACCGTATAATTCACCCCTCCACTTT. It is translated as CASSFDTPYNSPLHF.

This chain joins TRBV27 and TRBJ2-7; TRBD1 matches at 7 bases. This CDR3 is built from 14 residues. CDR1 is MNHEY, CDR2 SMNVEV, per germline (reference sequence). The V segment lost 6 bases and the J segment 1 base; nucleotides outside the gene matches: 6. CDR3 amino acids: CASRRTGTSYEQYF. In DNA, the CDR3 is TGTGCCAGCAGGCGGACAGGAACATCCTACGAGCAGTACTTC.